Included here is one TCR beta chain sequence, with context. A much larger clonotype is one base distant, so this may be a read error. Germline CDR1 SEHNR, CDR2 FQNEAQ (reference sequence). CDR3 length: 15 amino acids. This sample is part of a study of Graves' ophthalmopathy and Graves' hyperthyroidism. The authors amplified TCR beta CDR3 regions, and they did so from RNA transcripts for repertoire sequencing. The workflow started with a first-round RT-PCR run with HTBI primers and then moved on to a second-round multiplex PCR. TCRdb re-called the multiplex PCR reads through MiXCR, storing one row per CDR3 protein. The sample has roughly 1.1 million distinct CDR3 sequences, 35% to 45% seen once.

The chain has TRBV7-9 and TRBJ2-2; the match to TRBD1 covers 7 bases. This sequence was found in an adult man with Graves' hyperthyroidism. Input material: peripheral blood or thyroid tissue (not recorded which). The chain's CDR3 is CASSPGTARAGELLF. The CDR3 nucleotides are TGTGCCAGCAGTCCCGGGACAGCGAGGGCCGGGGAGCTGCTTTTT.